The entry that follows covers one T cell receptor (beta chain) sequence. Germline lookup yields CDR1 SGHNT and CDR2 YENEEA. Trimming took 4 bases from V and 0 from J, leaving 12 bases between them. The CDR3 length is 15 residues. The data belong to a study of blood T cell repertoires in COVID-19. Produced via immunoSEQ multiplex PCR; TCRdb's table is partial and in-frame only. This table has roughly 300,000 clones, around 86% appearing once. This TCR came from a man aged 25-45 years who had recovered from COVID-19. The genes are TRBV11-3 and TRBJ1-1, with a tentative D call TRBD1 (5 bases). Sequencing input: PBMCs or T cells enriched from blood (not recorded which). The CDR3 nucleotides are TGTGCCAGCAGCTCCCGAGACAGAGTGAACACTGAAGCTTTCTTT. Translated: CASSSRDRVNTEAFF. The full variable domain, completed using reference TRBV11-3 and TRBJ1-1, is EAGVVQSPRYKIIEKKQPVAFWCNPISGHNTLYWYLQNLGQGPELLIRYENEEAVDDSQLPKDRFSAERLKGVDSTLKIQPAELGDSAVYLCASSSRDRVNTEAFFGQGTRLTVV.